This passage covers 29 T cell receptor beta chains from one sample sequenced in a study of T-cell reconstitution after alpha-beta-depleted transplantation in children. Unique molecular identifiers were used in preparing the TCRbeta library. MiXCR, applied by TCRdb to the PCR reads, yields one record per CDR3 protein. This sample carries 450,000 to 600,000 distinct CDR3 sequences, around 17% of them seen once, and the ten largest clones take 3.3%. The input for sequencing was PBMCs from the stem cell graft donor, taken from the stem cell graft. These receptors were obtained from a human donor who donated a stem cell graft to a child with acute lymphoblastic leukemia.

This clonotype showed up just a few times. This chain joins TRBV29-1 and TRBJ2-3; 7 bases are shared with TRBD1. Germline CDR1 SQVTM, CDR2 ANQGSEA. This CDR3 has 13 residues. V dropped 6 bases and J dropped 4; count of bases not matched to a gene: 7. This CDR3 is CSVDLGQADTQYF. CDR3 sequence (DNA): TGCAGCGTCGACCTAGGACAGGCAGATACGCAGTATTTT.

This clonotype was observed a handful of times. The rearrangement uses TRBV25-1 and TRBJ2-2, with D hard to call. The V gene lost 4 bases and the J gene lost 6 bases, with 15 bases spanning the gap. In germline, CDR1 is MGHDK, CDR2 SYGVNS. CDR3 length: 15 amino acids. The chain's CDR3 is CASSATQLDAGELFF. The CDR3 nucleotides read TGTGCCAGCAGTGCCACGCAGCTAGATGCCGGGGAGCTGTTTTTT.

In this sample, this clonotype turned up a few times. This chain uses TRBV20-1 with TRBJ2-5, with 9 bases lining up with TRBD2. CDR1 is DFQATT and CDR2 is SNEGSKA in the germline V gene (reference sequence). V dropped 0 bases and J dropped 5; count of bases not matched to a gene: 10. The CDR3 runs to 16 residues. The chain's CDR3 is CSARDFSREGSETQYF. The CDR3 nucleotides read TGCAGTGCTAGAGATTTCTCGCGGGAGGGGAGTGAGACCCAGTACTTC.

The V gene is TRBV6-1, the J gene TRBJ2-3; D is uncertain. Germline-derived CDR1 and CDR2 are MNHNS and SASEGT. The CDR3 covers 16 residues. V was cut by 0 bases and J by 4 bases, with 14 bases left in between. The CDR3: CASSEAKPIFSDTQYF. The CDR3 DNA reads TGTGCCAGCAGTGAAGCAAAACCGATCTTTTCAGATACGCAGTATTTT.

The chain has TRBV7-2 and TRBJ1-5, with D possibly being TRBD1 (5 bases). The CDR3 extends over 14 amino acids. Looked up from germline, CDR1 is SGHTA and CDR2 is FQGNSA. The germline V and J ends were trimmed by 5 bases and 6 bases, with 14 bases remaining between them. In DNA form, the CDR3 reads TGTGCCAGCAGCCAGTGGGGCGTTGGTCAGCCCCAGCATTTT. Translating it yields CASSQWGVGQPQHF.

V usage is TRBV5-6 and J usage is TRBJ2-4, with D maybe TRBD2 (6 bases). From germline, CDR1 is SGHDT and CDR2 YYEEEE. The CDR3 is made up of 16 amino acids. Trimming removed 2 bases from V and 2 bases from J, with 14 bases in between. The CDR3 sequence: CASSFPGSGTKNIQYF. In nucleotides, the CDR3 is TGTGCCAGCAGCTTTCCCGGGAGCGGTACCAAAAACATTCAGTACTTC.

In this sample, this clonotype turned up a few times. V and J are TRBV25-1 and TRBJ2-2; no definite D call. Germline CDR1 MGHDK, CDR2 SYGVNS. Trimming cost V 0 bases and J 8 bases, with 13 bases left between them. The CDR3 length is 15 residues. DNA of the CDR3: TGTGCCAGCAGTGAATACCCCCAACCCCCAGGGGAGCTGTTTTTT. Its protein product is CASSEYPQPPGELFF.

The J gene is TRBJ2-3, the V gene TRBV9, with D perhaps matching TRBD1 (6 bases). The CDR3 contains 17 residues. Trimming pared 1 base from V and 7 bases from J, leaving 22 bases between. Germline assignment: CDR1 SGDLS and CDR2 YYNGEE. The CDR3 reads CASSVRRVGNGDNTQYF. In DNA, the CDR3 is TGTGCCAGCAGCGTACGAAGGGTAGGGAATGGGGACAATACGCAGTATTTT.

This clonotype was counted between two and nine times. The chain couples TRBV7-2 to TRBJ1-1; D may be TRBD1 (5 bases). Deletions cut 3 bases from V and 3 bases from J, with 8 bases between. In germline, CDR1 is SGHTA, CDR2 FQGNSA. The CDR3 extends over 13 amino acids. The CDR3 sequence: CASSFLGDTEAFF. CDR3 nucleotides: TGTGCCAGCAGCTTCCTGGGGGACACTGAAGCTTTCTTT.

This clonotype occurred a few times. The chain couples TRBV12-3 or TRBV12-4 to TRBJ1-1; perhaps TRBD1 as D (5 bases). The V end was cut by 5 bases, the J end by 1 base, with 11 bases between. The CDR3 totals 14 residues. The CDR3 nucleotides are TGTGCCAGCAGTCTGGGGCCTCAGAACACTGAAGCTTTCTTT. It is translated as CASSLGPQNTEAFF.

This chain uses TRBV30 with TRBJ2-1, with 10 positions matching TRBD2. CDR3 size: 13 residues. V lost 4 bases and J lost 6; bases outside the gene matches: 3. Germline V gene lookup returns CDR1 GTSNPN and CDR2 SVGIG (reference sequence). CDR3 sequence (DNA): TGTGCCTGGAAGCCTAGCGGGAGCAATGAGCAGTTCTTC. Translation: CAWKPSGSNEQFF. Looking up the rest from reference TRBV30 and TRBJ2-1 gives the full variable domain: SQTIHQWPATLVQPVGSPLSLECTVEGTSNPNLYWYRQAAGRGLQLLFYSVGIGQISSEVPQNLSASRPQDRQFILSSKKLLLSDSGFYLCAWKPSGSNEQFFGPGTRLTVL.

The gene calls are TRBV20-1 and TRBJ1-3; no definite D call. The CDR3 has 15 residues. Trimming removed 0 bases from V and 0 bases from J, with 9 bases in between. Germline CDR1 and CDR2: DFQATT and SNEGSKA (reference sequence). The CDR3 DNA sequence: TGCAGTGCTAGAGATAGGATGATCTCTGGAAACACCATATATTTT. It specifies CSARDRMISGNTIYF.

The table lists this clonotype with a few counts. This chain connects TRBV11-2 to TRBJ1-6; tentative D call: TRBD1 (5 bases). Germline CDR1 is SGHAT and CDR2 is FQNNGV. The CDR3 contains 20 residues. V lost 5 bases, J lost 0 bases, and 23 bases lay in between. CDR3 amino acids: CASSPGTLTTLSSYNSPLHF. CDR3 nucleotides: TGTGCCAGCAGCCCTGGGACTTTGACTACTCTTAGCTCCTATAATTCACCCCTCCACTTT.

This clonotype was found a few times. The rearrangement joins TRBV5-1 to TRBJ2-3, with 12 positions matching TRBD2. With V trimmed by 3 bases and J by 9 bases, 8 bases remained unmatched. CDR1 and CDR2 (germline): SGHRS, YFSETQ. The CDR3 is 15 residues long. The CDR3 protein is CASSSTSGSLGTQYF. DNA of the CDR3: TGCGCCAGCAGCTCGACTAGCGGGAGTCTTGGGACGCAGTATTTT.

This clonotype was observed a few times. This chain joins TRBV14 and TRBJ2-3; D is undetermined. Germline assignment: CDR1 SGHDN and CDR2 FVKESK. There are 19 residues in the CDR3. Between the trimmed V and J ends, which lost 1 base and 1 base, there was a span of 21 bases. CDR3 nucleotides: TGTGCCAGCAGCCAAGTCGCCTTCCGGACCTCGGGCCGCACAGATACGCAGTATTTT. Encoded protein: CASSQVAFRTSGRTDTQYF.

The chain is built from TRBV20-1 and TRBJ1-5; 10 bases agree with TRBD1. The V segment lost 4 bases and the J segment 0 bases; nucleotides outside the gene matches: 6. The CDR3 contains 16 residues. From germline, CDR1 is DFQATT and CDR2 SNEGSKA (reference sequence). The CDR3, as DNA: TGCAGTGCTACGAGACAGGGGGCGATTAGCAATCAGCCCCAGCATTTT. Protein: CSATRQGAISNQPQHF.

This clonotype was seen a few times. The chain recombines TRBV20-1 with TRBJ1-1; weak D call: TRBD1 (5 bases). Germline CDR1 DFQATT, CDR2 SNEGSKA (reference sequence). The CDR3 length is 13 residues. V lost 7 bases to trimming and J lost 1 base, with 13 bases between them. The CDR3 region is CSVNLDRNTEAFF. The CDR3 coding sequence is TGCAGTGTAAATCTCGACAGGAACACTGAAGCTTTCTTT.

CDR3 DNA: TGTGCCAGCAGCTTACTAGCGGGAGGGCCGAGCTCCTACAATGAGCAGTTCTTC. The encoded protein is CASSLLAGGPSSYNEQFF. The gene calls are TRBV11-1 and TRBJ2-1; TRBD2 matches 12 bases. The germline CDR1 and CDR2 sequences are SGHAT and FQDESV (reference sequence). The CDR3 spans 18 residues. The V and J ends lost 2 bases and 0 bases, in that order; junction bases with no gene match: 5.

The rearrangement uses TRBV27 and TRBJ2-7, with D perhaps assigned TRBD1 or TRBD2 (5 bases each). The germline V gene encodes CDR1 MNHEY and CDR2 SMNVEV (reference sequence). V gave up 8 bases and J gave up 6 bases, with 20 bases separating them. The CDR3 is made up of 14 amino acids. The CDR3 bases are TGTGCCAGCCGAGACTACTCTGGGGCCGGCGAGCAGTACTTC. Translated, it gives CASRDYSGAGEQYF.

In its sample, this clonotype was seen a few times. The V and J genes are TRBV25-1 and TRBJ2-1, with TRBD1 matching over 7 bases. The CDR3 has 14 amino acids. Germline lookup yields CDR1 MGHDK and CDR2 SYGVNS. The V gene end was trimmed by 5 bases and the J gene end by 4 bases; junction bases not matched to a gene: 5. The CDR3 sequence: CASSTSGQYNEQFF. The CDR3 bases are TGTGCCAGCAGTACCTCGGGACAGTACAATGAGCAGTTCTTC. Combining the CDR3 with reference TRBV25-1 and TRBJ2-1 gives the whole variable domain EADIYQTPRYLVIGTGKKITLECSQTMGHDKMYWYQQDPGMELHLIHYSYGVNSTEKGDLSSESTVSRIRTEHFPLTLESARPSHTSQYLCASSTSGQYNEQFFGPGTRLTVL.

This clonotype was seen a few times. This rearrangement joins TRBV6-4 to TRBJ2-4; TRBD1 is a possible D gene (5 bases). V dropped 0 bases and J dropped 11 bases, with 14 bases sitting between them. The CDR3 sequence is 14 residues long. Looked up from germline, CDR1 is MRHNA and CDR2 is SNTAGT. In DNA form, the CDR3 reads TGTGCCAGCAGTGACTCCCCGGACAATGGGGTTCAGTACTTC. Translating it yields CASSDSPDNGVQYF.

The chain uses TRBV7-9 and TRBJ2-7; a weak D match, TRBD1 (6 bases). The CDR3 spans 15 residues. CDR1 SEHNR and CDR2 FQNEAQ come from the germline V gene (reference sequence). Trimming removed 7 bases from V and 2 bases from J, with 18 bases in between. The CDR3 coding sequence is TGTGCCAGCATCCAAGCAAGGACAGAGACCTACGAGCAGTACTTC. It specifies CASIQARTETYEQYF.

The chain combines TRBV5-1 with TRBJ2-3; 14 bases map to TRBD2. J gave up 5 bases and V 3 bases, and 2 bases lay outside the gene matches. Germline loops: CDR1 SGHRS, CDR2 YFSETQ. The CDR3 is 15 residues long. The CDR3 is CASSWGTSGRDTQYF. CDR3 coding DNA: TGCGCCAGCAGCTGGGGGACTAGCGGGAGAGATACGCAGTATTTT.

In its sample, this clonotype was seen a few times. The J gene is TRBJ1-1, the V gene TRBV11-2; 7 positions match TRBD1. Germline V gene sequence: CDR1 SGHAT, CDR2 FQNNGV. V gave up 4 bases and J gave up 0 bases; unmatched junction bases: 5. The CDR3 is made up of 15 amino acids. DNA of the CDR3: TGTGCCAGCAGCTCACCGACAGGGTTGAACACTGAAGCTTTCTTT. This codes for CASSSPTGLNTEAFF.

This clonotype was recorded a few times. The CDR3 region is CSARLAGSYNEQFF. The DNA for the CDR3 is TGCAGTGCTCGGTTGGCGGGATCCTACAATGAGCAGTTCTTC. The V gene is TRBV20-1, the J gene TRBJ2-1, with D tentatively TRBD2 (6 bases). With 5 bases removed from V and 1 base from J, the gap between germline ends came to 12 bases. The germline gives CDR1 DFQATT, CDR2 SNEGSKA (reference sequence). This CDR3 spans 14 amino acids.

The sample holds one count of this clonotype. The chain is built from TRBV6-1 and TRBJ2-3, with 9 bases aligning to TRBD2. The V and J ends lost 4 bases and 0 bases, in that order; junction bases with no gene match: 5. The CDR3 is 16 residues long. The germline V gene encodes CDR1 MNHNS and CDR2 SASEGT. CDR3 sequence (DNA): TGTGCCAGCAGTGCCACTAGCGGGTGGAGCACAGATACGCAGTATTTT. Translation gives CASSATSGWSTDTQYF.

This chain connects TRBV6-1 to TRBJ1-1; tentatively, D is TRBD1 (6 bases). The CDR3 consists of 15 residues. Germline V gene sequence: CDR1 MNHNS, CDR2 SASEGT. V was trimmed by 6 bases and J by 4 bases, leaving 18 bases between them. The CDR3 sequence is CASSPSGGRATEAFF. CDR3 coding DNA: TGTGCCAGCAGCCCTTCGGGGGGCAGAGCCACTGAAGCTTTCTTT.

The CDR3 DNA reads as TGTGCCAGCCGACGCGACGGGACAGGCCGGGAAGCTTTCTTT. This encodes CASRRDGTGREAFF. This chain links TRBV18 with TRBJ1-1, with TRBD1 matching 8 bases. This CDR3 is 14 amino acids long. The trim removed 8 bases at V and 8 bases at J, leaving 13 bases unmatched. Germline assignment: CDR1 KGHSH and CDR2 LQKENI.

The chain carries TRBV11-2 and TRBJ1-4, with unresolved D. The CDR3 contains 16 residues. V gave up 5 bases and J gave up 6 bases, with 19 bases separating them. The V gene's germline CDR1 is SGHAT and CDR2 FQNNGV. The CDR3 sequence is CASSPWVGQSDEKLFF. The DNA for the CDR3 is TGTGCCAGCAGCCCCTGGGTAGGGCAGTCGGATGAAAAACTGTTTTTT.